These 2 T cell receptor beta chains were sequenced from one sample in a study of T cell changes during pregnancy in multiple sclerosis. The method was immunoSEQ multiplex PCR; TCRdb's version includes in-frame clones alone and lacks a portion of them. The data show around 97,000 clones, with around nine tenths seen just once and about 0.89% held by the top ten. This specimen consisted of peripheral blood, obtained after pregnancy. The receptor source for this set is a female donor with multiple sclerosis, enrolled in a pregnancy study.

This chain links TRBV5-4 with TRBJ2-2; no clear D gene. V was shortened by 7 bases and J by 6 bases, with 16 bases between the two germline ends. CDR1 SGHNT and CDR2 YYREEE come from the germline V gene (reference sequence). There are 14 residues in the CDR3. The CDR3 is CASSRDNRAGELFF. The CDR3 nucleotides read TGTGCCAGCTCCCGAGACAATCGTGCCGGGGAGCTGTTTTTT.

The rearrangement uses TRBV7-9 and TRBJ2-7, with a tentative D call TRBD2 (5 bases). This CDR3 spans 16 amino acids. Germline CDR1 SEHNR, CDR2 FQNEAQ (reference sequence). Deletions cut 3 bases from V and 0 bases from J, with 15 bases between. The DNA of the CDR3 is TGTGCCAGCAGCTTCCCCGACTACCCCAGCTCCTACGAGCAGTACTTC. This translates into CASSFPDYPSSYEQYF.